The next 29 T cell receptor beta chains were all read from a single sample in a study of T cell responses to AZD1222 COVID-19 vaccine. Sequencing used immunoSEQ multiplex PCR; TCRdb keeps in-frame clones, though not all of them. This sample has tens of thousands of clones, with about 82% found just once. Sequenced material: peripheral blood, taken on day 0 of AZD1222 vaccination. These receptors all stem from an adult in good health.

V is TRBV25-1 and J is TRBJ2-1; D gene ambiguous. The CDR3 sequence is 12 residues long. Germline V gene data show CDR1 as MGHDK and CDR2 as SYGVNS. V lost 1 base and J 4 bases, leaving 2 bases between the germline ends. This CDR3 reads CASSEWYNEQFF. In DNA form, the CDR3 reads TGTGCCAGCAGTGAATGGTACAATGAGCAGTTCTTC.

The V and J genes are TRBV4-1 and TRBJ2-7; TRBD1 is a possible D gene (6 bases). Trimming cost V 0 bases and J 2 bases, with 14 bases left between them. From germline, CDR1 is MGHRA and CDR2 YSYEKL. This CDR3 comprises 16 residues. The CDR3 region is CASSQDPIGQTYEQYF. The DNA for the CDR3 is TGCGCCAGCAGCCAAGATCCGATCGGACAGACCTACGAGCAGTACTTC.

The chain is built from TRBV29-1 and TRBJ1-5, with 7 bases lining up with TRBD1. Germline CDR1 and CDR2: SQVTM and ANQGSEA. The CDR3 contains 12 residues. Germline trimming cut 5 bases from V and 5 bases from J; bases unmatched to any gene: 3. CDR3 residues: CSVLTGDQPQHF. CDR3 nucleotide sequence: TGCAGCGTTCTAACAGGGGATCAGCCCCAGCATTTT.

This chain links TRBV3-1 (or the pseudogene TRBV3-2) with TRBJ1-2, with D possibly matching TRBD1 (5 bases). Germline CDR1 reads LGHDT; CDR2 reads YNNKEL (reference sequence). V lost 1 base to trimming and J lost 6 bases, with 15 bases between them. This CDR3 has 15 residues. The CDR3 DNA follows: TGTGCCAGCAGCCAAGTGGGGGTCCCTACTGATGGCTACACCTTC. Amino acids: CASSQVGVPTDGYTF.

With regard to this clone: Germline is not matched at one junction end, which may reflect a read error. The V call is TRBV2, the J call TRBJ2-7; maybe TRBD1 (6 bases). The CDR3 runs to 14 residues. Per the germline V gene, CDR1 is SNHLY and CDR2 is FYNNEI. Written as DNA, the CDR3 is TGTGCCAGCGAGGGGATGACAGGCTCATGGGAGCAGAACTTC. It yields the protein CASEGMTGSWEQNF.

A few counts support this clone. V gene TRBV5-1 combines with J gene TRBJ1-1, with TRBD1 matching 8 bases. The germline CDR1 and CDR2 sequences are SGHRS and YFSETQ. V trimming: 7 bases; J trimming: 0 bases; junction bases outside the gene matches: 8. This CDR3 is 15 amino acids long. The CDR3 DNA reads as TGCGCCAGCGCCGGAGGACAGGGAATGAACACTGAAGCTTTCTTT. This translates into CASAGGQGMNTEAFF.

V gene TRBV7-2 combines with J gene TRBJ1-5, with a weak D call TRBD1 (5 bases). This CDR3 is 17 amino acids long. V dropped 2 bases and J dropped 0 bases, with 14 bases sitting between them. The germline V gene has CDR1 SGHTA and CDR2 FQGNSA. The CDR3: CASSLRGPHYSNQPQHF. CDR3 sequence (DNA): TGTGCCAGCAGCTTAAGGGGCCCCCATTATAGCAATCAGCCCCAGCATTTT.

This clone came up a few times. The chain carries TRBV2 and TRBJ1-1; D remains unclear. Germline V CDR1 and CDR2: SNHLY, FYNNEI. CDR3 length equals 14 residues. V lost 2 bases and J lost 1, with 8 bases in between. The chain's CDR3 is CASSERGQNTEAFF. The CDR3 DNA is TGTGCCAGCAGTGAACGAGGGCAGAACACTGAAGCTTTCTTT. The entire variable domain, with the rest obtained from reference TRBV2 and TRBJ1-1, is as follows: EPEVTQTPSHQVTQMGQEVILRCVPISNHLYFYWYRQILGQKVEFLVSFYNNEISEKSEIFDDQFSVERPDGSNFTLKIRSTKLEDSAMYFCASSERGQNTEAFFGQGTRLTVV.

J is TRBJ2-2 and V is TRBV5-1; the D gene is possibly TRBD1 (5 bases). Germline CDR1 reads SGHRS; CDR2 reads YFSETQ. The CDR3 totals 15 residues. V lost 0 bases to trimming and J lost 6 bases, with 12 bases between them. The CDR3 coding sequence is TGCGCCAGCAGCTTGGGGAACTTAGGGGCCGGGGAGCTGTTTTTT. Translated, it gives CASSLGNLGAGELFF. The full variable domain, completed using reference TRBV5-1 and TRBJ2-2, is KAGVTQTPRYLIKTRGQQVTLSCSPISGHRSVSWYQQTPGQGLQFLFEYFSETQRNKGNFPGRFSGRQFSNSRSEMNVSTLELGDSALYLCASSLGNLGAGELFFGEGSRLTVL.

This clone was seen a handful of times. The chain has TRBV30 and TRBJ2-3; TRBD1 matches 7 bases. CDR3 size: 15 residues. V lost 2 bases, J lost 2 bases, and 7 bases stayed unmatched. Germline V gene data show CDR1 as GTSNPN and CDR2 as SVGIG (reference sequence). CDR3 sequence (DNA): TGTGCCTGGAGTCCGGGACAGAGTTTCACAGATACGCAGTATTTT. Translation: CAWSPGQSFTDTQYF.

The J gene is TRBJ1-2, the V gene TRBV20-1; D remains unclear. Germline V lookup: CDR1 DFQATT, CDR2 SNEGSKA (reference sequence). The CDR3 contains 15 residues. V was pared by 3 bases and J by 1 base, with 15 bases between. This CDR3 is CSASKGLIVNYGYTF. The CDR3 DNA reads TGCAGTGCTAGTAAAGGCCTAATCGTTAACTATGGCTACACCTTC.

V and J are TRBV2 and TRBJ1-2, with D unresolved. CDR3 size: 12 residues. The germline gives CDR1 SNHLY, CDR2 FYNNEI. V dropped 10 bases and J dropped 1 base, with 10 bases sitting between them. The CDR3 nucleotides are TGTGCCACAAGACGGGATAACTATGGCTACACCTTC. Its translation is CATRRDNYGYTF.

CDR3 protein: CAWSVARAPNYGYTF. In DNA, the CDR3 is TGTGCCTGGAGTGTAGCCAGGGCTCCTAACTATGGCTACACCTTC. The rearrangement uses TRBV30 and TRBJ1-2, with D tentatively TRBD1 (5 bases). The germline gives CDR1 GTSNPN, CDR2 SVGIG (reference sequence). This CDR3 is 15 amino acids long. V lost 0 bases and J 0 bases, leaving 11 bases between the germline ends.

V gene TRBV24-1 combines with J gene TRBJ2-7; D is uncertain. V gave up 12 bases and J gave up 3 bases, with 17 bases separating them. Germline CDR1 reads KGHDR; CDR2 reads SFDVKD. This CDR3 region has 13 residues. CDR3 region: CAVSPGRYYEQYF. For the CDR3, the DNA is TGTGCCGTTAGTCCCGGGCGATACTACGAGCAGTACTTC.

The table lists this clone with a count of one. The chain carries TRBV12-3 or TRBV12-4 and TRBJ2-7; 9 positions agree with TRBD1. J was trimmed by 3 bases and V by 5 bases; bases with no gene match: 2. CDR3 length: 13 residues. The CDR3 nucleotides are TGTGCCAGCAGTAAGGACAGGGGCTACGAGCAGTACTTC. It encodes CASSKDRGYEQYF.

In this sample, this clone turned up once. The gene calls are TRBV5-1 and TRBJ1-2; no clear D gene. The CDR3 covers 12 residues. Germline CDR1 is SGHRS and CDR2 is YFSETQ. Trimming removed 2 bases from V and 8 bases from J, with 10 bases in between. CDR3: CASSLNTDGYTF. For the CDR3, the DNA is TGCGCCAGCAGCTTAAACACGGACGGCTACACCTTC.

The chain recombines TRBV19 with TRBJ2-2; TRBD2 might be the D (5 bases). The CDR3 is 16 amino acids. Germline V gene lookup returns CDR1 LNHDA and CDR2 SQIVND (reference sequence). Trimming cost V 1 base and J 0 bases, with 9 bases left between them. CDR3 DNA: TGTGCCAGTAGTATAGCTTGGACTTCGAACACCGGGGAGCTGTTTTTT. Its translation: CASSIAWTSNTGELFF.

This chain's CDR3 is CASSRGTGADGANVLTF. CDR3 nucleotides: TGTGCCAGTAGTCGTGGGACAGGGGCTGACGGGGCCAACGTCCTGACTTTC. The chain recombines TRBV19 with TRBJ2-6, with 10 bases aligning to TRBD1. From germline, CDR1 is LNHDA and CDR2 SQIVND (reference sequence). Losses at the gene ends were 5 bases for V and 4 bases for J; bases not matched to a gene: 8. This CDR3 comprises 17 residues.

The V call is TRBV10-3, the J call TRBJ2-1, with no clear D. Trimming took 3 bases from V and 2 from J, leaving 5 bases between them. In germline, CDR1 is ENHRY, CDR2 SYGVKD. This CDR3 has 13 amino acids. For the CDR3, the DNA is TGTGCCATCAGTGACGTGGCCTACAATGAGCAGTTCTTC. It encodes CAISDVAYNEQFF.

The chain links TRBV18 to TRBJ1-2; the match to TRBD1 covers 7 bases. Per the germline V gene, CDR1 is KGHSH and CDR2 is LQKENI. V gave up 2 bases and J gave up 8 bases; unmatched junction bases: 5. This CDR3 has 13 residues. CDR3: CASSPRDSEGYTF. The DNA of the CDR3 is TGTGCCAGCTCACCAAGGGACAGCGAGGGCTACACCTTC. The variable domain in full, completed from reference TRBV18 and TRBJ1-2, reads NAGVMQNPRHLVRRRGQEARLRCSPMKGHSHVYWYRQLPEEGLKFMVYLQKENIIDESGMPKERFSAEFPKEGPSILRIQQVVRGDSAAYFCASSPRDSEGYTFGSGTRLTVV.

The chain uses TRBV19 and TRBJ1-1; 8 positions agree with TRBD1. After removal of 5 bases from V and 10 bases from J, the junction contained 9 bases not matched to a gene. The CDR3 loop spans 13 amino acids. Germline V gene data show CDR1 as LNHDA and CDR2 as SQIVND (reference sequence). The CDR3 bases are TGTGCCAGTAGTTCCCGGGCAGGGGGCAGAGCTTTCTTT. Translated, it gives CASSSRAGGRAFF.

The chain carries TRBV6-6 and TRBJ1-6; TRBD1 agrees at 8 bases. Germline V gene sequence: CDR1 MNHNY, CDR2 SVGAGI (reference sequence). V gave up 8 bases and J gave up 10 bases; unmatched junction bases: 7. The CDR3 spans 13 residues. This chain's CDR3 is CASDTGGRSPLHF. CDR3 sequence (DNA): TGTGCCAGCGATACAGGGGGTAGGTCACCCCTCCACTTT.

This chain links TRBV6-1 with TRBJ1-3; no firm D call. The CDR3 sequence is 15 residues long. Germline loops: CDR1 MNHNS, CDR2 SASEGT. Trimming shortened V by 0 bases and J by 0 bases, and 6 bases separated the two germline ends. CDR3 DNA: TGTGCCAGCAGTGAAGCCGAGGGCTCTGGAAACACCATATATTTT. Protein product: CASSEAEGSGNTIYF.

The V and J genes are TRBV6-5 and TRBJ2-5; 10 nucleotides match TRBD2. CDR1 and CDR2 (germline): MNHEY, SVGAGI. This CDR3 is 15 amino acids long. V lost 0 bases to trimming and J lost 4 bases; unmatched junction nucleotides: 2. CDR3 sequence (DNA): TGTGCCAGCAGTTACTCGTCTAGCGGGAGAGAGACCCAGTACTTC. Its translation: CASSYSSSGRETQYF.

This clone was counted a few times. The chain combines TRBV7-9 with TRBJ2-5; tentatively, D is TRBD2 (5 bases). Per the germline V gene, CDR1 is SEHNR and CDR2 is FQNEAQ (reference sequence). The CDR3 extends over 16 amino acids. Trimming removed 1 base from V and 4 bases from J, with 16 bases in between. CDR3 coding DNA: TGTGCCAGCAGCTTAGGAGGGCCCGGATTTACAGAGACCCAGTACTTC. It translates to CASSLGGPGFTETQYF. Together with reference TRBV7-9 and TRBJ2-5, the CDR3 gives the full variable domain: DTGVSQNPRHKITKRGQNVTFRCDPISEHNRLYWYRQTLGQGPEFLTYFQNEAQLEKSRLLSDRFSAERPKGSFSTLEIQRTEQGDSAMYLCASSLGGPGFTETQYFGPGTRLLVL.

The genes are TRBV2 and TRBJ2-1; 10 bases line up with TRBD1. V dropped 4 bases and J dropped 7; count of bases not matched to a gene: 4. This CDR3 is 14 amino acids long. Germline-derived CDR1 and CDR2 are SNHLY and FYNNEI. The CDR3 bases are TGTGCCAGCAGTGTGACAGGGGGCCATAATGAGCAGTTCTTC. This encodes CASSVTGGHNEQFF.

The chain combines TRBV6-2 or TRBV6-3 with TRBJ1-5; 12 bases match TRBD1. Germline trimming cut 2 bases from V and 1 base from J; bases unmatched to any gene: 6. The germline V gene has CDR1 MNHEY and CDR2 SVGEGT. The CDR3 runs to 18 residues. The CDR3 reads CASSYHRDRGLSNQPQHF. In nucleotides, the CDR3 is TGTGCCAGCAGTTACCACCGGGACAGGGGGCTAAGCAATCAGCCCCAGCATTTT.

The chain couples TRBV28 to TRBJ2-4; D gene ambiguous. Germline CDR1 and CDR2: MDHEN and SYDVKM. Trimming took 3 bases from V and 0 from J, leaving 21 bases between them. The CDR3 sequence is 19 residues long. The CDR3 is CASSFVYGPTQIAKNIQYF. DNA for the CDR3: TGTGCCAGCAGTTTTGTTTACGGACCAACCCAGATAGCCAAAAACATTCAGTACTTC. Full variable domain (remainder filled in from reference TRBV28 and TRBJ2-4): DVKVTQSSRYLVKRTGEKVFLECVQDMDHENMFWYRQDPGLGLRLIYFSYDVKMKEKGDIPEGYSVSREKKERFSLILESASTNQTSMYLCASSFVYGPTQIAKNIQYFGAGTRLSVL.

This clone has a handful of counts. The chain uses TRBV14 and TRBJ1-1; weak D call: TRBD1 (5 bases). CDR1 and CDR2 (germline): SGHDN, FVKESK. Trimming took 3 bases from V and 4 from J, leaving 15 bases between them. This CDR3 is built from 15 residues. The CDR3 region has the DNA TGTGCCAGCAGCCAGTGGGGGTTGGGTGTCACTGAAGCTTTCTTT. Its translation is CASSQWGLGVTEAFF.